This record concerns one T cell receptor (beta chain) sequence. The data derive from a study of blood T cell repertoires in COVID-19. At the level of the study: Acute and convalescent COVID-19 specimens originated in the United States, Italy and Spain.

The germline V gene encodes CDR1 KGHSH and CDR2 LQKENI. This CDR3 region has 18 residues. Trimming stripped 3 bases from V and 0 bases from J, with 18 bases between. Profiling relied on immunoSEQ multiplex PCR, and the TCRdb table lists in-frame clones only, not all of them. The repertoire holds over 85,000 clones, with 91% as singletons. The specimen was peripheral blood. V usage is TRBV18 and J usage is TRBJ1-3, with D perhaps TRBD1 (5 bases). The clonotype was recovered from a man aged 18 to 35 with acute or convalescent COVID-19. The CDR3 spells CASSPSSVGGGSGNTIYF. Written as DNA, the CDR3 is TGTGCCAGCTCACCCTCGAGCGTTGGCGGGGGCTCTGGAAACACCATATATTTT.